The rows below give T cell receptor beta chains drawn from one sample of a study of shared clonotypes between healthy human individuals. This table comes from immunoSEQ multiplex PCR, and its TCRdb copy is limited to in-frame clones, with some not included. The sample lists a few million clones; approximately 96% were seen once. Sequences were obtained from naive CD4+ T cells sorted from blood. These receptors all stem from a young man in good health. The CDR3 runs from the conserved cysteine through the conserved F or W. A D gene is named only where the DNA matches it firmly. Some rows mark clone size as missing; the rest say once, few, many or name a class of expanded clone.

J gene: TRBJ1-2
clone size: .
D gene: .
V gene: TRBV7-2
CDR3 protein: CASSPDIYGYTF
CDR3 DNA: TGTGCCAGCAGCCCTGACATTTATGGCTACACCTTC

J gene: TRBJ2-1
clone size: .
D gene: .
V gene: TRBV5-1
CDR3 protein: CASSLGAAGYNEQFF
CDR3 DNA: TGCGCCAGCAGCTTGGGGGCGGCGGGGTACAATGAGCAGTTCTTC

J gene: TRBJ1-4
clone size: .
D gene: .
V gene: TRBV18
CDR3 protein: CASSPMQGGEKLFF
CDR3 DNA: TGTGCCAGCTCACCGATGCAGGGTGGTGAAAAACTGTTTTTT

J gene: TRBJ2-1
clone size: .
D gene: TRBD1
V gene: TRBV19
CDR3 protein: CASKPGQGVSNEQFF
CDR3 DNA: TGTGCCAGTAAACCGGGACAGGGTGTATCAAATGAGCAGTTCTTC

J gene: TRBJ2-3
clone size: .
D gene: .
V gene: TRBV6-1
CDR3 protein: CASTGAVFTDTQYF
CDR3 DNA: TGTGCCAGCACGGGAGCGGTATTCACAGATACGCAGTATTTT

J gene: TRBJ1-2
clone size: .
D gene: .
V gene: TRBV28
CDR3 protein: CASSLIGDYGYTF
CDR3 DNA: TGTGCCAGCAGTTTAATAGGGGACTATGGCTACACCTTC

J gene: TRBJ2-7
clone size: .
D gene: .
V gene: TRBV7-9
CDR3 protein: CASSLGLRGPRGGEQYF
CDR3 DNA: TGTGCCAGCAGCTTAGGGCTTCGGGGACCCAGGGGAGGGGAGCAGTACTTC

J gene: TRBJ2-3
clone size: .
D gene: TRBD2
V gene: TRBV29-1
CDR3 protein: CSAIAGGAISTDTQYF
CDR3 DNA: TGCAGCGCTATAGCGGGGGGGGCGATTAGCACAGATACGCAGTATTTT

J gene: TRBJ1-2
clone size: .
D gene: .
V gene: TRBV28
CDR3 protein: CASKLGFSYGYTF
CDR3 DNA: TGTGCCAGCAAGTTGGGCTTTTCCTATGGCTACACCTTC

J gene: TRBJ1-1
clone size: .
D gene: .
V gene: TRBV4-1
CDR3 protein: CASSQEGGRAPNLEAFF
CDR3 DNA: TGCGCCAGCAGCCAAGAGGGTGGGCGCGCTCCTAACTTAGAAGCTTTCTTT

J gene: TRBJ2-5
clone size: .
D gene: .
V gene: TRBV18
CDR3 protein: CASSPQAAQETQYF
CDR3 DNA: TGTGCCAGCTCACCACAGGCAGCTCAAGAGACCCAGTACTTC

J gene: TRBJ1-6
clone size: .
D gene: .
V gene: TRBV7-2
CDR3 protein: CASSVMWGQASPLHF
CDR3 DNA: TGTGCCAGCAGCGTAATGTGGGGGCAGGCTTCACCCCTCCACTTT

J gene: TRBJ1-5
clone size: .
D gene: TRBD1
V gene: TRBV27
CDR3 protein: CASGQGVNQPQHF
CDR3 DNA: TGTGCCAGCGGACAGGGCGTCAATCAGCCCCAGCATTTT

J gene: TRBJ2-7
clone size: .
D gene: TRBD1
V gene: TRBV7-8
CDR3 protein: CASSPGTGRSYEQYF
CDR3 DNA: TGTGCCAGCAGCCCGGGGACAGGGCGATCCTACGAGCAGTACTTC

J gene: TRBJ1-1
clone size: .
D gene: .
V gene: TRBV29-1
CDR3 protein: CSALADTYEAFF
CDR3 DNA: TGCAGCGCACTGGCGGACACCTATGAAGCTTTCTTT

J gene: TRBJ2-5
clone size: .
D gene: .
V gene: TRBV30
CDR3 protein: CAWSPPGQETQYF
CDR3 DNA: TGTGCCTGGAGTCCTCCGGGTCAAGAGACCCAGTACTTC

J gene: TRBJ2-1
clone size: .
D gene: TRBD2
V gene: TRBV4-3
CDR3 protein: CASSQSLAGLHNEQFF
CDR3 DNA: TGCGCCAGCAGCCAATCACTAGCGGGGTTACACAATGAGCAGTTCTTC

J gene: TRBJ2-7
clone size: .
D gene: .
V gene: TRBV5-1
CDR3 protein: CASSLRGSGSYEQYF
CDR3 DNA: TGCGCCAGCAGCTTGCGGGGGAGTGGCTCCTACGAGCAGTACTTC

J gene: TRBJ2-3
clone size: .
D gene: .
V gene: TRBV7-9
CDR3 protein: CASSLFPGTDTQYF
CDR3 DNA: TGTGCCAGCAGCTTATTTCCGGGCACAGATACGCAGTATTTT

J gene: TRBJ1-1
clone size: .
D gene: .
V gene: TRBV7-9
CDR3 protein: CASSRDKNTEAFF
CDR3 DNA: TGTGCCAGCAGCCGAGACAAGAACACTGAAGCTTTCTTT

J gene: TRBJ2-2
clone size: .
D gene: .
V gene: TRBV5-6
CDR3 protein: CASSLSFGTGNTGELFF
CDR3 DNA: TGTGCCAGCAGCTTATCTTTTGGGACTGGTAACACCGGGGAGCTGTTTTTT

J gene: TRBJ2-3
clone size: .
D gene: TRBD1
V gene: TRBV7-2
CDR3 protein: CASSLRQGSTDTQYF
CDR3 DNA: TGTGCCAGCAGCTTGAGACAGGGTAGCACAGATACGCAGTATTTT

J gene: TRBJ1-1
clone size: .
D gene: TRBD1
V gene: TRBV30
CDR3 protein: CAWSVTGGDSEAFF
CDR3 DNA: TGTGCCTGGAGTGTGACAGGGGGGGATTCTGAAGCTTTCTTT

J gene: TRBJ2-1
clone size: once
D gene: .
V gene: TRBV9
CDR3 protein: CASSVVVGNEQFF
CDR3 DNA: TGTGCCAGCAGCGTAGTCGTTGGGAATGAGCAGTTCTTC